This T cell receptor (beta chain) originates from a study of T cell responses to AZD1222 COVID-19 vaccine. Study-level points and caveats: Spike regions recognized by vaccine-associated CD4 TCRs spanned the protein, led by 160-218 and 743-854. It should be noted that donors were predominantly white British and more often female, and clonal diversity was possibly underestimated.

To note about this clone: Its antigen is not identified.

The repertoire was sequenced with immunoSEQ multiplex PCR; TCRdb's copy has only in-frame clones and lacks some. The table has about 72,000 clones, around nine tenths seen once. Germline V gene sequence: CDR1 SNHLY, CDR2 FYNNEI. V trimming: 3 bases; J trimming: 4 bases; junction bases outside the gene matches: 6. The CDR3 covers 15 residues. The clonotype comes from an adult in good health. Sequencing used peripheral blood, obtained on day 0 of AZD1222 vaccination. J is TRBJ1-1 and V is TRBV2, with TRBD1 identical over 9 bases. This chain's CDR3 is CASSDFDRGSTEAFF. The CDR3 bases are TGTGCCAGCAGTGATTTCGACAGGGGGTCCACTGAAGCTTTCTTT.